These T cell receptor beta chains were read from a single sample in a study of blood T cell repertoires in COVID-19. Sequencing used immunoSEQ multiplex PCR; TCRdb keeps in-frame clones, though not all of them. The sample has about 74,000 clones, almost 85% seen once. Sequencing was done on a sample of peripheral blood. The receptors were gathered from a man in his forties or fifties with acute or convalescent COVID-19. The CDR3 runs from the conserved cysteine through the conserved F or W. Each record gives: CDR3 length, clone size, V gene, D gene, J gene, CDR3 DNA, CDR3 protein. D genes are given only for firm matches. The size of a clone is reported for some rows only, either as once, few or many, or as a class for expanded clones.

>13|NA|TRBV3-1/TRBV3-2|NA|TRBJ2-7
TGTGCCAGCAGCCCCGATCGCTACTACGAGCAGTACTTC
CASSPDRYYEQYF
>15|NA|TRBV3-1/TRBV3-2|TRBD2|TRBJ2-5
TGTGCCAGCAGCCAAGCGTCTAGCGGGGGAGAGACCCAGTACTTC
CASSQASSGGETQYF
>15|NA|TRBV5-1|NA|TRBJ2-2
TGCGCCAGCAGCTTAGGCAGGGCGAACACCGGGGAGCTGTTTTTT
CASSLGRANTGELFF
>12|NA|TRBV5-1|NA|TRBJ2-2
TGCGCCAGCATGGGGCAGACCGGGGAGCTGTTTTTT
CASMGQTGELFF
>14|once|TRBV2|NA|TRBJ1-5
TGTGCCAGCAGAGGGGGGGGGAACGGTCAGCCCCAGCATTTT
CASRGGGNGQPQHF
>15|NA|TRBV6-1|TRBD1|TRBJ1-5
TGTGCCAGCAGTGACATGGACAGGGCGAATCAGCCCCAGCATTTT
CASSDMDRANQPQHF
>14|NA|TRBV7-6|NA|TRBJ2-7
TGTGCCAGCAGCTCGCCGGGAGCCACCTACGAGCAGTACTTC
CASSSPGATYEQYF
>14|once|TRBV4-1|NA|TRBJ1-2
TGCGCCAGCAGCGATCCTACAGATAACTATGGCTACACCTTC
CASSDPTDNYGYTF
>13|few|TRBV29-1|NA|TRBJ1-1
TGCAGCGTTAGGTCGGGGTGGAACACTGAAGCTTTCTTT
CSVRSGWNTEAFF
>16|NA|TRBV6-1|NA|TRBJ2-7
TGTGCCAGCAGTGTTCCCCAGGGAAGAAAGGGCCACGAGCAGTACTTC
CASSVPQGRKGHEQYF
>13|NA|TRBV29-1|TRBD1|TRBJ2-7
TGCAGCGTTCTCGCGACAGGGGGCGTCGAGCAGTACTTC
CSVLATGGVEQYF
>14|NA|TRBV6-5|TRBD1|TRBJ1-5
TGTGCCAGCAGTCTCAGGGGGGGCAATCAGCCCCAGCATTTT
CASSLRGGNQPQHF
>15|few|TRBV7-9|TRBD1|TRBJ2-7
TGTGCCAGCAGCTCACCGGGGACAGCAAGATACGAGCAGTACTTC
CASSSPGTARYEQYF
>13|NA|TRBV7-9|NA|TRBJ2-5
TGTGCCAGCAGCTTCCAGGGGCAGGAGACCCAGTACTTC
CASSFQGQETQYF
>13|NA|TRBV4-1|TRBD2|TRBJ2-5
TGCGCCAGCAGCCCTGGGAGGGGAGAGACCCAGTACTTC
CASSPGRGETQYF
>16|once|TRBV4-2|TRBD2|TRBJ2-2
TGTGCCAGCAGCCAAGACCGGGCGGGGGAGGACGGGGAGCTGTTTTTT
CASSQDRAGEDGELFF
>16|NA|TRBV7-2|TRBD2|TRBJ2-3
TGTGCCAGCAGCCTGACTAGCGGGGGGGTAGCAGATACGCAGTATTTT
CASSLTSGGVADTQYF
>15|NA|TRBV5-1|TRBD1|TRBJ2-7
TGCGCCAGCAGCTATTCGGGACAGGGGATCGACGAGCAGTACTTC
CASSYSGQGIDEQYF
>13|NA|TRBV7-3|TRBD2|TRBJ2-3
TGTGCCAGCAGCTTAGACGGCGGGGGTACGCAGTATTTT
CASSLDGGGTQYF
>15|NA|TRBV6-2/TRBV6-3|NA|TRBJ2-1
TGTGCCAGCAGTCCGGACAGCCCATCCTACAATGAGCAGTTCTTC
CASSPDSPSYNEQFF
>16|NA|TRBV4-2|TRBD1|TRBJ2-5
TGTGCCAGCAGCCCTCATTCCGGACAGGCTCAAGAGACCCAGTACTTC
CASSPHSGQAQETQYF
>14|NA|TRBV5-1|TRBD2|TRBJ2-3
TGCGCCAGCAGCTTCAATAGCGGGGGTGATACGCAGTATTTT
CASSFNSGGDTQYF
>16|NA|TRBV15|NA|TRBJ2-3
TGTGCCACCAGCCTTGGGGCAGGGAAGGATCCAGATACGCAGTATTTT
CATSLGAGKDPDTQYF
>13|NA|TRBV2|NA|TRBJ1-1
TGTGCCAGCACCGAGGGGGTCTTCCCTGAAGCTTTCTTT
CASTEGVFPEAFF
>15|NA|TRBV21-1|NA|TRBJ1-2
TGTGCCAGCAGCAAATCAACAGATTCTAACTATGGCTACACCTTC
CASSKSTDSNYGYTF
>17|NA|TRBV9|TRBD1|TRBJ2-6
TGTGCCAGCAGCGTAGAACAGGGGGCTGCGGGGGCCAACGTCCTGACTTTC
CASSVEQGAAGANVLTF